This T cell receptor (beta chain) was documented in a study of tumor-infiltrating lymphocytes in oesophageal squamous cell carcinoma. TCRdb used MiXCR to reprocess the PCR reads, holding one entry per CDR3 protein. The sample includes 3,000 to 4,000 distinct CDR3 sequences, roughly 17% of them seen just once. There are many counts of this clonotype. Germline V gene sequence: CDR1 SGHTA, CDR2 FQGTGA. The CDR3 has 17 amino acids. This chain joins TRBV7-3 and TRBJ2-3; TRBD2 matches at 10 bases. The J call is uncertain, as TRBJ2-7 better fits the DNA end. The sample comprised esophageal tumor tissue. This TCR came from a male donor with esophageal squamous cell carcinoma. In DNA form, the CDR3 reads TGTGCCAGCAGCTTAATCCCCACTAGCGGGGAGTACAATGAGCAGTACTTC. This sequence encodes CASSLIPTSGEYNEQYF.